This TCR beta chain was found in a study of CXCR3-negative and CXCR3-positive naive CD8 T cells. Per the germline V gene, CDR1 is LGHNA and CDR2 is YNFKEQ. The CDR3 runs to 16 residues. 5' RACE with UMI labels generated the TRB cDNA libraries. TCRdb reprocessed the 5' RACE reads and keeps a single row for each CDR3 protein, giving no DNA. This sample lists roughly 100,000 distinct CDR3 sequences; its ten largest clones have roughly 1.1%. Sequences were obtained from naive CXCR3- CD8+ T cells from blood. Subset given: CD45RO-CCR7+CD27+CD95- naive CD8+ T cells lacking CXCR3 (TNR3-). The clonotype was recovered from a human donor in good health. Some clones in this sample may be carry-over from other donors' samples. The chain joins TRBV4-2 to TRBJ1-3. CDR3: CASSQDGGDAGNTIYF.